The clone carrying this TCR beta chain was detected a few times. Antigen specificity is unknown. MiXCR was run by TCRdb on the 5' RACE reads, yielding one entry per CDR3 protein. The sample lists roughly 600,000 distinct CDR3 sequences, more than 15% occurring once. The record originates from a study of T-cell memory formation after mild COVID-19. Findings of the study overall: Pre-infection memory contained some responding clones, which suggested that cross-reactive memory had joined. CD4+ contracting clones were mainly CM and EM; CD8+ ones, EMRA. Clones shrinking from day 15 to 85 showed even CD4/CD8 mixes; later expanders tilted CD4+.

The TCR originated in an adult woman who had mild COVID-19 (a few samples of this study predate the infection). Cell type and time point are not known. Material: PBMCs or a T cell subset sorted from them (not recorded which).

The CDR3: CASSVVRGELDTQYF. The CDR3 nucleotides read TGTGCCAGCAGCGTAGTACGGGGGGAATTAGATACGCAGTATTTT. The J gene is TRBJ2-3, the V gene TRBV9, with 7 bases fitting TRBD2. J lost 5 bases, V lost 0 bases, and 6 bases had no gene match. The CDR3 runs 15 residues. The V gene's germline CDR1 is SGDLS and CDR2 YYNGEE.